This TCR beta chain was recovered during a study of post-analysis software for immune sequencing data (dated by TCRdb to between 2015 and 2017). With regard to the full study: The recorded disease courses included relapsing-remitting, secondary progressive and progressive-relapsing multiple sclerosis, and some patients had no subtype annotation. The patient repertoires were compared against around eleven previously published healthy control repertoires obtained from donors aged roughly 6 to 28 years. A subset of samples was prepared in parallel using single-end sample barcoding, then pooled and co-amplified after Illumina adapter ligation.

To demonstrate the VDJtools post-analysis software, TCR beta repertoires were profiled from the peripheral blood of about 13 young patients with multiple sclerosis. The multiple sclerosis patients were children and adolescents between about 6 and 16 years of age. Broader findings and caveats from the paper: The multiple sclerosis patient group was slightly younger than the control group. Strong co-clustering of samples prepared in the same batch was shown by direct clustering with F measure, prompting a batch-effect correction. Normalized Chao1 diversity was significantly lower in multiple sclerosis patients than controls, suggesting substantial peripheral T-cell clonal expansion. Roughly 5 TRBV segments, including TRBV5-6, TRBV5-1 and TRBV20-1, were significantly more frequent in patients than controls.

This clonotype was recorded a few times. This receptor's antigen is unknown. Base qualities are missing; no much larger clone stands one base away. The CDR3 runs 13 residues from the cysteine to the phenylalanine. The CDR3 DNA has 39 bases and is translated from base 1. Trimming costs V 0 bases and J 6 bases, and their ends lie 6 bases apart. According to the germline V gene, CDR1 reads MGHRA and CDR2 reads YSYEKL. The library came from PCR. The sample was run on an Illumina HiSeq 2500. To reduce PCR and sequencing biases, unique molecular identifiers were built into the TCR beta cDNA libraries. Every 1 to 10 million input T cells yielded roughly 500,000 cDNA molecules, meaning each molecule approximated one T cell. The same protocol used for the earlier healthy control dataset was applied to prepare and sequence the patient libraries. Samples belonging to the same batch were prepared together, multiplexed and sequenced on a shared HiSeq lane. As for how the authors treated the data: Raw barcoded reads were processed with MIGEC, discarding single-read molecular identifier groups before consensus assembly and CDR3 extraction. Clonotype tables were post-analysed with VDJtools, normalizing diversity by down-sampling all datasets to the smallest sample size. Repertoire overlap clustering matched CDR3 amino acid but not nucleotide sequences to correct batch-related cross-sample contamination. TCRdb trimmed the raw reads at Q25, called clones with MiXCR and kept productive beta chains. Every entry covers one CDR3 protein and lists the most common genes and DNA from its rows. The V and J calls were not made by the authors but by TCRdb's processing. Present in this sample are around 710,000 distinct CDR3 sequences, about 45% of which were seen just once. The top ten hold roughly 4.9% of the sample.

The receptor comes from a girl between 10 and 17 years old with multiple sclerosis. The rearranged segments are TRBV4-1 and TRBJ2-1, with TRBD2 perhaps the D gene, on 6 matching bases. The sequencing sample was made of blood. The DNA is as follows: TGCGCCAGCAGCCAAGATAGCGGCAATGAGCAGTTCTTC. This is translated as CASSQDSGNEQFF.